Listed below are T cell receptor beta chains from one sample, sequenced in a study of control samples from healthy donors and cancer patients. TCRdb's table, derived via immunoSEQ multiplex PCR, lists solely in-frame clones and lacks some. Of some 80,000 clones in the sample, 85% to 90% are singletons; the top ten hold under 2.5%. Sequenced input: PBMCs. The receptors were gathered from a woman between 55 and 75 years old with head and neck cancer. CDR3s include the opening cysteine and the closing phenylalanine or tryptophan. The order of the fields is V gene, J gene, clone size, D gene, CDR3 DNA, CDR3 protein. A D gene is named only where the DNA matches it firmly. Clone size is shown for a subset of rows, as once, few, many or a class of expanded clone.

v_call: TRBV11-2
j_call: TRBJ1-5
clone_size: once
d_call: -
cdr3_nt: TGTGCCAGCAGCTTAGGCAGTAACACCAATCAGCCCCAGCATTTT
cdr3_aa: CASSLGSNTNQPQHF

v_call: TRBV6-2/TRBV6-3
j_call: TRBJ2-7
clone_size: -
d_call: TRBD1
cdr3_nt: TGTGCCAGCAGTTACGGACCCGGACAGGACTCCTACGAGCAGTACTTC
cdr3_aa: CASSYGPGQDSYEQYF

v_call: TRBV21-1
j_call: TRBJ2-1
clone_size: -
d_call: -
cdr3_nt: TGTGCCAGCAGCACTCCCCTCGCGGGGGGAAGGAGCTCCTACAATGAGCAGTTCTTC
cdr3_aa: CASSTPLAGGRSSYNEQFF

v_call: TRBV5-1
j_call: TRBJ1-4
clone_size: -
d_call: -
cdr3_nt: TGCGCCAGCAGCTCGAGCGGGGACCCTAATGAAAAACTGTTTTTT
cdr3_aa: CASSSSGDPNEKLFF

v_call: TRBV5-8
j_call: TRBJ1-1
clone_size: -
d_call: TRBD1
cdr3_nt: TGTGCCAGCAGCTACCGCGGGACAGTGAACACTGAAGCTTTCTTT
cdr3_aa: CASSYRGTVNTEAFF

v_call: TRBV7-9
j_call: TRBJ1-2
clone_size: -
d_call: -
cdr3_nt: TGTGCCAGCAGCTTAGTCGGAAACTATGGCTACACCTTC
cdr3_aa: CASSLVGNYGYTF

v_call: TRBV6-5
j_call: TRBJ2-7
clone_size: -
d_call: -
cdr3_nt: TGTGCCAGCCTCTCTCTGAGTTCCTACGAGCAGTACTTC
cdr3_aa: CASLSLSSYEQYF

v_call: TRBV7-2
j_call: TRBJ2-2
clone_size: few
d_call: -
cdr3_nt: TGTGCCAGCAGCTTAGTTTTAAGGGGGGAGCTGTTTTTT
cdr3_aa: CASSLVLRGELFF

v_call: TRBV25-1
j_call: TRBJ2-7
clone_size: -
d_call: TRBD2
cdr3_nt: TGTGCCAGCATTAAGACTAGCGGGAGCTTCGAGGAGCAGTACTTC
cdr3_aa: CASIKTSGSFEEQYF

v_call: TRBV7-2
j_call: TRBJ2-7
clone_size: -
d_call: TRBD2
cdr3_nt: TGTGCCAGCAGCTTATTGGTGAGCGGGAGGGTTGTAACCTACGAGCAGTACTTC
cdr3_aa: CASSLLVSGRVVTYEQYF

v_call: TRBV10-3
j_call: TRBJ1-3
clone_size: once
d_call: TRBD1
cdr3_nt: TGTGCCATAACAACAGGGGGAGGAGGAAACACCATATATTTT
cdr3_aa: CAITTGGGGNTIYF

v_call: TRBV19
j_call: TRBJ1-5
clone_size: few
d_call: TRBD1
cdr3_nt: TGTGCCAGTGGTTACGCCGGGACAGCGGCCAATCAGCCCCAGCATTTT
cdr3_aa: CASGYAGTAANQPQHF

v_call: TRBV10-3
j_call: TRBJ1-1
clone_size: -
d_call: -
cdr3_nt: TGTGCCATAGGACAGCCAGACACTGAAGCTTTCTTT
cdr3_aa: CAIGQPDTEAFF

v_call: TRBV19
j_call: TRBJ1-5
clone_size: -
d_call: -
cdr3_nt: TGTGCCAGTAGTATCCCCGGGTTTGATCAGCCCCAGCATTTT
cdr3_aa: CASSIPGFDQPQHF

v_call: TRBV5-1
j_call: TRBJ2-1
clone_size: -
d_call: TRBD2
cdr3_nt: TGCGCCAGCAGCCCCCTGGCGGGAGGGCCTCTGGGAAATGAGCAGTTCTTC
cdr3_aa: CASSPLAGGPLGNEQFF

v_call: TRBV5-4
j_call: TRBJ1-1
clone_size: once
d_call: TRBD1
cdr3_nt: TGTGCCAGCAGCTTGGACAGGGGGAATACTGAAGCTTTCTTT
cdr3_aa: CASSLDRGNTEAFF

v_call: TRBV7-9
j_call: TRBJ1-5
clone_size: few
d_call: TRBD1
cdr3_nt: TGTGCCAGCAGCGCAGGGACAGGGGGCCTGCCCCAGCATTTT
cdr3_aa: CASSAGTGGLPQHF

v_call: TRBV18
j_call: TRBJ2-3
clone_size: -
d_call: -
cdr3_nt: TGTGCCAGCTCACCCGCTCTCACAGATACGCAGTATTTT
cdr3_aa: CASSPALTDTQYF

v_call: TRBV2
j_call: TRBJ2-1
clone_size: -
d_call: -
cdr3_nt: TGTGCCAGTCGGGGGACAGCCGTATACAATGAGCAGTTCTTC
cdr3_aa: CASRGTAVYNEQFF

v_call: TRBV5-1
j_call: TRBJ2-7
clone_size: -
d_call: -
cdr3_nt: TGCGCCAGCAGCTTGGGACCCTGGGATGAGCAGTACTTC
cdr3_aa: CASSLGPWDEQYF

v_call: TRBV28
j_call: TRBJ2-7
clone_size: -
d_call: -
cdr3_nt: TGTGCCAGCAGTTTCGGTAGCGGAAGCTCCTACGAGCAGTACTTC
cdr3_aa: CASSFGSGSSYEQYF

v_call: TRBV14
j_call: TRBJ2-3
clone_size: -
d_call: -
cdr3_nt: TGTGCCAGCAGCCAAGATTTGCCGCCCCGCTCCACAGATACGCAGTATTTT
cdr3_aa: CASSQDLPPRSTDTQYF

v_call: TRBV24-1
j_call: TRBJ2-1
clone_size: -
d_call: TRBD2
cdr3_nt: TGTGCCACCAGTGATACTCGCGGGAGGAACTACAATGAGCAGTTCTTC
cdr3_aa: CATSDTRGRNYNEQFF

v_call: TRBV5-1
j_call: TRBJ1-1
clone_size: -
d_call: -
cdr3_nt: TGCGCCAGCAGCCTAAGACAGGCAATGAACACTGAAGCTTTCTTT
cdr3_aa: CASSLRQAMNTEAFF

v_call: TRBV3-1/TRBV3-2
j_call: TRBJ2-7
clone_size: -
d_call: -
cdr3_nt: TGTGCCAGCAGCCAAGAGCGAACAAGCTCCTACGAGCAGTACTTC
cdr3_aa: CASSQERTSSYEQYF

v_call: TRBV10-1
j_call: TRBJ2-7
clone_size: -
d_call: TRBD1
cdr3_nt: TGCGCCAGCAGTGACCAGGACAGGGGTTACGAGCAGTACTTC
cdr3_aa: CASSDQDRGYEQYF

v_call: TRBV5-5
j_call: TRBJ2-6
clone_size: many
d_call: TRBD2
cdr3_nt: TGTGCCAGCAGCCTAGCGGGAGACTCTGGGGCCAACGTCCTGACTTTC
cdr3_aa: CASSLAGDSGANVLTF

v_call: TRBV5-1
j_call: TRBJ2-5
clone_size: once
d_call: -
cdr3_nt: TGCGCCAGCAGCTTGGCCTTGGGAGGGGGCTCGGAGACCCAGTACTTC
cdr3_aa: CASSLALGGGSETQYF

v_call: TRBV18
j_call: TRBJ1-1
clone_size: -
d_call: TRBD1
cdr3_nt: TGTGCCAGCTCACCAATCAGGGGGCCGAGTGATGGCACTGAAGCTTTCTTT
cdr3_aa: CASSPIRGPSDGTEAFF

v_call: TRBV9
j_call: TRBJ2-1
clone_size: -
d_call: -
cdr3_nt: TGTGCCAGCAGCGTGGCGGCAGCCAATGAGCAGTTCTTC
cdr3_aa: CASSVAAANEQFF

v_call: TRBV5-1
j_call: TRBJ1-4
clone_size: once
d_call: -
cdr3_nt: TGCGCCAGCAGCTTCTTGCAGGGAGGCTTTAATGAAAAACTGTTTTTT
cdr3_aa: CASSFLQGGFNEKLFF